This TCR beta chain was sequenced during a study of blood T cell repertoires in COVID-19. Study information: Italy, Spain and the United States were the sources of the convalescent and acute COVID-19 samples. The analysed material was cDNA or gDNA that came from T cells, B-cell-depleted T cells, or PBMCs.

This CDR3 comprises 14 residues. Germline CDR1 SGHAT, CDR2 FQNNGV. Trimming took 5 bases from V and 14 from J, leaving 19 bases between them. Methods used by the authors: Nucleated cell number was recorded as an estimate derived from reference gene primer amplification. The method was immunoSEQ multiplex PCR; TCRdb's version includes in-frame clones alone and lacks a portion of them. Clonal size and the V and J genes are those of that table, whereas D and trimming came from the DNA. The sample contains 150,000 to 180,000 clones, approximately 80% of which appear only once. Specimen: peripheral blood. The V gene is TRBV11-2, the J gene TRBJ1-6; a possible D gene is TRBD1 (5 bases). This clonotype was obtained from a woman of 80 years or more with acute or convalescent COVID-19. CDR3 sequence reads: CASSPRYGGSALHF. For the CDR3, the DNA is TGTGCCAGCAGCCCCCGGTACGGGGGATCGGCCCTCCACTTT. Supplemented by reference TRBV11-2 and TRBJ1-6, the full variable domain reads EAGVAQSPRYKIIEKRQSVAFWCNPISGHATLYWYQQILGQGPKLLIQFQNNGVVDDSQLPKDRFSAERLKGVDSTLKIQPAKLEDSAVYLCASSPRYGGSALHFGNGTRLTVT.